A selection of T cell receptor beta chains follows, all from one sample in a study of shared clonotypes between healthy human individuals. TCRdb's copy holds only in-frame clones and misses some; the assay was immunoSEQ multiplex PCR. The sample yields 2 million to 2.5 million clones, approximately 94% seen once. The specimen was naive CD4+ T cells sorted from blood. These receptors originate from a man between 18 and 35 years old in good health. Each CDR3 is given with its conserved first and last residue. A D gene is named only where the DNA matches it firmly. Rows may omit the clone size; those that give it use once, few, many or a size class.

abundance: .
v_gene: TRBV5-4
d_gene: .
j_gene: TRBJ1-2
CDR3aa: CASSLGGQANYGYTF
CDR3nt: TGTGCCAGCAGCTTAGGGGGGCAAGCTAACTATGGCTACACCTTC

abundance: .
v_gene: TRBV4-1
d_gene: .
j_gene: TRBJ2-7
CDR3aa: CASSLKGEFSYEQYF
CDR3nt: TGCGCCAGCAGCCTAAAAGGGGAATTTTCCTACGAGCAGTACTTC

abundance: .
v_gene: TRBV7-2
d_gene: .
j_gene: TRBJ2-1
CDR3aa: CASSLHAVGGRDNEQFF
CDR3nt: TGTGCCAGCAGCTTACATGCAGTCGGGGGCCGTGACAATGAGCAGTTCTTC

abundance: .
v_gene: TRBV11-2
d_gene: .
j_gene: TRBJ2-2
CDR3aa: CASSLGGATGELFF
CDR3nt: TGTGCCAGCAGCTTAGGGGGGGCCACCGGGGAGCTGTTTTTT

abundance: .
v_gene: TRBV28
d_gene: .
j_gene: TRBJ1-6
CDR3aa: CASHSRTNGNSPLHF
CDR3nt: TGTGCCAGCCACTCCAGGACAAACGGTAATTCACCCCTCCACTTT

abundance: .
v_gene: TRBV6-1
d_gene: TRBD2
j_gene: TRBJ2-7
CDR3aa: CASTEGTSGSSEQYF
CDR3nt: TGTGCCAGCACCGAGGGGACTAGCGGGAGTAGCGAGCAGTACTTC

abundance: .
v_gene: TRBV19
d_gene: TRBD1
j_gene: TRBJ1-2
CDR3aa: CASSIDRGLHGYTF
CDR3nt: TGTGCCAGTAGTATCGACAGGGGGCTGCATGGCTACACCTTC

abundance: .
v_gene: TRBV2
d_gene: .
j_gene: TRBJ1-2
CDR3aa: CASSQGGGGYTF
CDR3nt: TGTGCCAGCAGCCAAGGAGGGGGTGGCTACACCTTC

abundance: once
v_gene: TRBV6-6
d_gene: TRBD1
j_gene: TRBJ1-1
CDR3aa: CASNKPDRLGNTEAFF
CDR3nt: TGTGCCAGCAACAAACCGGACAGGCTTGGGAACACTGAAGCTTTCTTT

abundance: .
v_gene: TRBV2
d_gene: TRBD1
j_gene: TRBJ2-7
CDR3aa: CASSPGQGEPYEQYF
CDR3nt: TGTGCCAGCAGTCCCGGACAGGGGGAGCCCTACGAGCAGTACTTC

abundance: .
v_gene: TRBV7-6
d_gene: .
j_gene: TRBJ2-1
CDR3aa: CASSFSNEQFF
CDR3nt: TGTGCCAGCAGCTTCTCCAATGAGCAGTTCTTC

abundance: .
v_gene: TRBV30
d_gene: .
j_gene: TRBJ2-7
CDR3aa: CAWRRGGLDLRTAAYEQYF
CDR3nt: TGTGCCTGGAGGCGGGGAGGTCTCGATTTGCGGACAGCTGCCTACGAGCAGTACTTC

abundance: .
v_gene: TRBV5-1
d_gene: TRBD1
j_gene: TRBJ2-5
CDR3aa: CASSLTGTALEETQYF
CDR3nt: TGCGCCAGCAGCCTAACCGGGACAGCTCTCGAGGAGACCCAGTACTTC

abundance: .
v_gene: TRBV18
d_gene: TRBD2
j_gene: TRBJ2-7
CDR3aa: CASSPRGTSGAYEQYF
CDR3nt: TGTGCCAGCTCACCACGGGGGACTAGCGGAGCCTACGAGCAGTACTTC

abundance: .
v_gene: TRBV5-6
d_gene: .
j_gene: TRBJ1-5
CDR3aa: CASSLGAGFNQPQHF
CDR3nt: TGTGCCAGCAGCCTGGGGGCAGGGTTCAATCAGCCCCAGCATTTT

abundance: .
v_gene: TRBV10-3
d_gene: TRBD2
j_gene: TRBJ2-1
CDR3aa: CAISQILANSYNEQFF
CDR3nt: TGTGCCATCAGTCAAATACTAGCGAACTCCTACAATGAGCAGTTCTTC

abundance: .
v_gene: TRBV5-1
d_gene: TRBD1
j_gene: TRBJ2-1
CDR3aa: CASRADRASYNEQFF
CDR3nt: TGCGCCAGCAGAGCGGACAGGGCGTCCTACAATGAGCAGTTCTTC

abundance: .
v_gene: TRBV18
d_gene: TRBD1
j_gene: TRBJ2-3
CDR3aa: CASSGTGGADTQYF
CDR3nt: TGTGCCAGCTCAGGGACAGGGGGCGCAGATACGCAGTATTTT

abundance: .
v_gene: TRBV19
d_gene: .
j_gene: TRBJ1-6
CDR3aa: CASSFQGGYNSPLHF
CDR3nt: TGTGCCAGTAGTTTCCAGGGTGGCTATAATTCACCCCTCCACTTT

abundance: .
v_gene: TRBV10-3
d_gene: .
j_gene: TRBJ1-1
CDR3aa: CAISAHTNTEAFF
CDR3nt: TGTGCCATCAGCGCCCATACGAACACTGAAGCTTTCTTT

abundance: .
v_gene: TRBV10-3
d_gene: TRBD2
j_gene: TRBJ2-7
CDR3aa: CAISETSGRYEQYF
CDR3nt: TGTGCCATCAGTGAGACTAGCGGGAGATACGAGCAGTACTTC

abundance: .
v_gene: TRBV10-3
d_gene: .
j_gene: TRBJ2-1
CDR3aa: CAISTPPGADEQFF
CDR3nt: TGTGCCATCAGTACACCGCCGGGGGCAGACGAGCAGTTCTTC

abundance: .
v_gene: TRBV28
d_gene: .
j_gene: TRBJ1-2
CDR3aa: CASSLPGEDYGYTF
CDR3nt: TGTGCCAGCAGTTTACCAGGGGAGGACTATGGCTACACCTTC

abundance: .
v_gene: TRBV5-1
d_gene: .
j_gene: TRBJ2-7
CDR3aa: CASSPGLTSSYEQYF
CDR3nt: TGCGCCAGCAGCCCCGGACTGACGAGCTCCTACGAGCAGTACTTC

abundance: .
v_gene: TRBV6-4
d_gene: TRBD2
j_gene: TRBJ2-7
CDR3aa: CASKQRGDSYEQYF
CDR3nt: TGTGCCAGCAAGCAGCGGGGGGACTCCTACGAGCAGTACTTC

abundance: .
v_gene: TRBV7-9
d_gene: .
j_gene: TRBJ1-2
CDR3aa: CASSREDWYGYTF
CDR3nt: TGTGCCAGTAGTCGGGAGGATTGGTATGGCTACACCTTC

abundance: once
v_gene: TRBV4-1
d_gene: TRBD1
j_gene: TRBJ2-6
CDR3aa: CASSQVVTGFPSGANVLTF
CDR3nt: TGCGCCAGCAGCCAAGTAGTGACAGGGTTCCCCTCTGGGGCCAACGTCCTGACTTTC

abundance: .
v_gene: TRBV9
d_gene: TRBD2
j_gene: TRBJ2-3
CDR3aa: CASSRTTSGSTDTQYF
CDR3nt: TGTGCCAGCAGCCGTACGACTAGCGGAAGCACAGATACGCAGTATTTT

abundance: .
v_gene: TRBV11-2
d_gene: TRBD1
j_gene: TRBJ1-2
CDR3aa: CASSTGGIKNYGYTF
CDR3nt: TGTGCCAGCAGTACAGGGGGCATTAAGAACTATGGCTACACCTTC

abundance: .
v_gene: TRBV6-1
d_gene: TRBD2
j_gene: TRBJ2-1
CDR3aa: CASSESTSGRNEQFF
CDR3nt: TGTGCCAGCAGTGAATCGACTAGCGGGAGGAATGAGCAGTTCTTC

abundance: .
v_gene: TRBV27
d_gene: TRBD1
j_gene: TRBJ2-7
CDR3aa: CASSVTGGAGYEQYF
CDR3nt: TGTGCCAGCAGTGTTACAGGGGGCGCAGGCTACGAGCAGTACTTC

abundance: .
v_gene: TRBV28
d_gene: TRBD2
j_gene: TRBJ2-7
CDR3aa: CASSSPGGGISYEQYF
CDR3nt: TGTGCCAGCAGTTCCCCCGGGGGGGGAATAAGCTACGAGCAGTACTTC

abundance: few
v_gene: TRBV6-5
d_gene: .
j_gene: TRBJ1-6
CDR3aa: CASSQGNSPLHF
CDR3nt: TGTGCCAGCAGTCAGGGCAATTCACCCCTCCACTTT

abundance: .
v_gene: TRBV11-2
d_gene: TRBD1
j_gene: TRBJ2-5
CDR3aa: CASSTRQGYQETQYF
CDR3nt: TGTGCCAGCAGCACACGACAGGGATACCAAGAGACCCAGTACTTC

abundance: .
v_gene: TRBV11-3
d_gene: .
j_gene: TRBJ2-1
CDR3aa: CASSHRGYNEQFF
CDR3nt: TGTGCCAGCAGCCACCGGGGCTACAATGAGCAGTTCTTC

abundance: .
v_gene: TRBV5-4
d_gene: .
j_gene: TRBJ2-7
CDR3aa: CASSPTRQAHPYEQYF
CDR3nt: TGTGCCAGCAGTCCTACCCGACAGGCCCATCCCTACGAGCAGTACTTC

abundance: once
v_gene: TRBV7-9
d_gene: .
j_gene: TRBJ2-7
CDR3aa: CASGFSYEQYF
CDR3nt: TGTGCCAGCGGCTTTAGTTACGAGCAGTACTTC

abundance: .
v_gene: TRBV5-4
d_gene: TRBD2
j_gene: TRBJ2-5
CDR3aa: CASRPGTSGGQETQYF
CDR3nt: TGTGCCAGCAGACCCGGGACTAGCGGGGGGCAAGAGACCCAGTACTTC

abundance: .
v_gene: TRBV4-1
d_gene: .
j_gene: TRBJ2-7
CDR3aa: CASSQAENYEQYF
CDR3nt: TGCGCCAGCAGCCAAGCAGAGAACTACGAGCAGTACTTC

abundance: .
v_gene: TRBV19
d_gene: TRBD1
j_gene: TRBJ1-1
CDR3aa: CASSIRTGMNTEAFF
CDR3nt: TGTGCCAGTAGTATAAGGACAGGGATGAACACTGAAGCTTTCTTT

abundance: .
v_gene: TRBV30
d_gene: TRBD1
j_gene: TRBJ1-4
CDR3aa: CAWSPDRGPSEKLFF
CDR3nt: TGTGCCTGGAGTCCAGACAGGGGGCCAAGTGAAAAACTGTTTTTT

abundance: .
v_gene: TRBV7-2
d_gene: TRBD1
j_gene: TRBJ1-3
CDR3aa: CASSDRVLSGNTIYF
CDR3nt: TGTGCCAGCAGCGACAGGGTCCTCTCTGGAAACACCATATATTTT

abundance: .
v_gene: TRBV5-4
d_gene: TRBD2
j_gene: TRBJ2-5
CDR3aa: CASSLSGGEETQYF
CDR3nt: TGTGCCAGCAGCTTAAGTGGGGGGGAAGAGACCCAGTACTTC

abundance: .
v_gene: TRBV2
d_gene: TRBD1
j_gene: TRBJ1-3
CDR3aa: CASSEGGQGERTIYF
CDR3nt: TGTGCCAGCAGTGAAGGGGGACAGGGGGAACGTACCATATATTTT

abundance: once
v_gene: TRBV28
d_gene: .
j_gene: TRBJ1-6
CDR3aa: CASQDGQSSYNSPLHF
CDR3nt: TGTGCCAGCCAGGACGGGCAAAGCTCCTATAATTCACCCCTCCACTTT

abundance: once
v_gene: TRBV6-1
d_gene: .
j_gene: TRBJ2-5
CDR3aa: CASSGVPPQYF
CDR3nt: TGTGCCAGCAGTGGGGTTCCGCCCCAGTACTTC

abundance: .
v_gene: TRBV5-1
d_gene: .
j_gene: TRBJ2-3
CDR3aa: CASSLEVRLSTDTQYF
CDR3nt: TGCGCCAGCAGCTTGGAAGTCAGGCTAAGCACAGATACGCAGTATTTT

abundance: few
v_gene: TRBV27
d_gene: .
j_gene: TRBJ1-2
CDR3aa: CASSILRRENNYGYTF
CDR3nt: TGTGCCAGCAGTATCCTGAGGCGGGAGAATAACTATGGCTACACCTTC

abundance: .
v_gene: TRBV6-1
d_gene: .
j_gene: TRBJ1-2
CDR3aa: CASSEMFQGYYGYTF
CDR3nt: TGTGCCAGCAGTGAAATGTTTCAGGGGTACTATGGCTACACCTTC

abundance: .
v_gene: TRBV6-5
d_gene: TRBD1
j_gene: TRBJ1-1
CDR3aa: CASRRQGTEAFF
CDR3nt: TGTGCCAGCAGGAGACAGGGGACTGAAGCTTTCTTT